These T cell receptor beta chains were read from a single sample in a study of cytomegalovirus exposure and HLA in healthy donors. Sequencing used immunoSEQ multiplex PCR; TCRdb keeps in-frame clones, though not all of them. The table lists about 170,000 clones, approximately 79% of them singletons, with less than 2.5% in the top ten. The sample was PBMCs. The source is a male donor in good health and CMV-seronegative. Each CDR3 is given without its conserved first and last residue.

v_gene: TRBV19
CDR3aa: ASSISTGSYNSPLH

v_gene: TRBV5-4
CDR3aa: ASSGIRQKGIYEKLF

v_gene: TRBV5-4
CDR3aa: ASSFPGQGYTEAF

v_gene: TRBV27
CDR3aa: ASSDYRAPSETQY

v_gene: TRBV19
CDR3aa: ASSIFPGTLNTGELF

v_gene: TRBV7-9
CDR3aa: ASSSTGSDTEAF

v_gene: TRBV4-1
CDR3aa: ASSHQTGTGSDNSPLH

v_gene: TRBV18
CDR3aa: ASSPFSGGLSNQPQH

v_gene: TRBV7-9
CDR3aa: ASTPWQGDGYT

v_gene: TRBV15
CDR3aa: ATSRDRVIGGYT

v_gene: TRBV6-5
CDR3aa: ASRNPGQYGYT

v_gene: TRBV7-9
CDR3aa: ASSATGEKLF

v_gene: TRBV9
CDR3aa: ASSPHRGLEREKLF

v_gene: TRBV18
CDR3aa: ASSPGVTEAF

v_gene: TRBV5-1
CDR3aa: ASSFGQGTDTQY

v_gene: TRBV5-6
CDR3aa: ASSFSVTSTYNEQF

v_gene: TRBV7-9
CDR3aa: ASSRSDRGGYGYT

v_gene: TRBV12-5
CDR3aa: ASGSGEAFRTEAF

v_gene: TRBV10-2
CDR3aa: ASGLAGTDTQY

v_gene: TRBV11-2
CDR3aa: ASRSQTRTNSPLH

v_gene: TRBV18
CDR3aa: ASSPRTGGAAETQY

v_gene: TRBV27
CDR3aa: ASSLYSSDYNEQF

v_gene: TRBV27
CDR3aa: ASSDDARGEDEQY

v_gene: TRBV5-6
CDR3aa: ASSLWTGIPPQETQY

v_gene: TRBV5-1
CDR3aa: ASSSGTSGGAVTQY

v_gene: TRBV7-2
CDR3aa: ASSLEERGGPIGTDTQY

v_gene: TRBV6-5
CDR3aa: ASTVGGVRGGELF

v_gene: TRBV6-5
CDR3aa: ASSYMGQGRGYT

v_gene: TRBV7-6
CDR3aa: ASSPDRGYGNSPLH

v_gene: TRBV5-4
CDR3aa: ASSLYGTVNTEAF

v_gene: TRBV28
CDR3aa: ASSFVGGARWPEAF

v_gene: TRBV19
CDR3aa: ASSKPGQRTYEQY

v_gene: TRBV6-5
CDR3aa: ASSLGQLNSPLH

v_gene: TRBV7-9
CDR3aa: ASSPLGGGAVTQY

v_gene: TRBV6-5
CDR3aa: ATRGTSTDTQY

v_gene: TRBV4-1
CDR3aa: ASSLAGGGDTQY

v_gene: TRBV7-2
CDR3aa: ASSLGLAGTDTQY

v_gene: TRBV20-1
CDR3aa: SATTEETQY

v_gene: TRBV7-2
CDR3aa: ASSPAGHNEQF

v_gene: TRBV7-2
CDR3aa: ASSPSGLAGETQY